The subject of this entry is one TCR beta chain. Its antigen is not known. This sample stems from a study of a mutant IDH1 vaccine in newly diagnosed glioma. The wider study: Vaccines were begun 4-6 weeks after radiotherapy alone, or with temozolomide cycles. Treated patients comprised about 60% males and around 38% females, mean age approximately 42 years. Radiotherapy, temozolomide, or both had been given previously, and both were given to most. Broader study findings: No link was apparently found between pseudoprogression and changes in top peripheral T cell clonotypes.

CDR1 is SGHRS, CDR2 YFSETQ, per germline. V was cut by 0 bases and J by 8 bases, with 3 bases left in between. The CDR3 consists of 11 residues. Specified time point: week 35, safety follow-up. Vaccination used 300 ug of mutant IDH1 20-mer peptide per dose, with topical imiquimod. Clones were read by immunoSEQ multiplex PCR, and TCRdb kept only the in-frame ones, dropping some. Counted here are 30,000 to 40,000 clones, around three quarters occurring once; the ten biggest clones make up roughly 3.2%. The source of this sequence is a man aged 40-55 years with glioma. Some clones in this sample may be carry-over from other donors' samples. This rearrangement joins TRBV5-1 to TRBJ2-1; no definite D call. Sequences were derived from PBMCs, sampled from a glioma patient whose treatment included an IDH1 peptide vaccine. The CDR3 DNA reads TGCGCCAGCAGCTTGGAGGATGAGCAGTTCTTC. As protein: CASSLEDEQFF.